The 14 T cell receptor beta chains listed next were all sequenced from one sample in a study of post-analysis software for immune sequencing data. TCR beta libraries were prepared from cDNA with unique molecular identifiers. TCRdb re-analysed the PCR reads in MiXCR, keeping a single row per CDR3 protein. Counted here are under 200,000 distinct CDR3 sequences, roughly 40% occurring once; the ten biggest clones make up roughly 28%. The source was blood, collected after autologous hematopoietic stem cell transplantation. The receptors were sampled from a girl aged 10 to 17 with multiple sclerosis.

The chain couples TRBV24-1 to TRBJ2-1; 11 positions agree with TRBD2. V was pared by 3 bases and J by 4 bases, with 4 bases of the junction left unmatched. CDR1 is KGHDR, CDR2 SFDVKD, per germline. The CDR3 is made up of 16 amino acids. CDR3 in DNA: TGTGCCACCAGTGATGTTGGACTAGCGGGTTACAATGAGCAGTTCTTC. The encoded protein is CATSDVGLAGYNEQFF.

The rearrangement joins TRBV20-1 to TRBJ1-5; perhaps TRBD1 as D (5 bases). The CDR3 consists of 12 residues. Looked up from germline, CDR1 is DFQATT and CDR2 is SNEGSKA (reference sequence). V was trimmed by 1 base and J by 7 bases, leaving 8 bases between them. The CDR3 reads CSARAQGQPQHF. DNA for the CDR3: TGCAGTGCTAGAGCCCAGGGACAGCCCCAGCATTTT.

This clonotype has a handful of counts. This chain uses TRBV12-3 or TRBV12-4 with TRBJ1-4, with 10 bases aligning to TRBD1. With V trimmed by 6 bases and J by 8 bases, 6 bases remained unmatched. CDR3 length: 14 amino acids. The CDR3 loop reads CASSSDRGREKLFF. In DNA form, the CDR3 reads TGTGCCAGCAGCTCCGACAGGGGGCGAGAAAAACTGTTTTTT.

This clonotype occurred a few times. The genes are TRBV7-9 and TRBJ2-1; 10 bases line up with TRBD2. The CDR3 length is 17 residues. From germline, CDR1 is SEHNR and CDR2 FQNEAQ (reference sequence). V shed 11 bases and J 1 base; nucleotides not matched to a gene: 14. CDR3 loop: CAPGDRLAGVSYNEQFF. The CDR3 bases are TGTGCCCCCGGCGACAGACTAGCGGGCGTTTCCTACAATGAGCAGTTCTTC.

V gene TRBV12-3 or TRBV12-4 combines with J gene TRBJ2-4, with D possibly TRBD2 on 6 matching bases. There are 15 residues in the CDR3. Trimming removed 3 bases at V and 5 bases at J, with 14 bases between. DNA for the CDR3: TGTGCCAGCAGTTTTGGGGGGAATTTCGAAAACATTCAGTACTTC. It is translated as CASSFGGNFENIQYF.

Details on this clonotype: This may be a read error: a much more frequent sequence differs by one nucleotide. The chain joins TRBV3-1 to TRBJ2-3, with no clear D. Germline V lookup: CDR1 LGHDT, CDR2 YNNKEL (reference sequence). This CDR3 is 13 amino acids long. The CDR3 loop reads CTSSQLYRDTQYF. CDR3 sequence (DNA): TGTACCAGCAGCCAACTCTATCGGGATACGCAGTATTTT.

V and J are TRBV7-2 and TRBJ2-5; D gene unclear. This CDR3 has 10 amino acids. The V end lost 3 bases, the J end lost 7 bases, and 3 bases lay between the germline ends. In germline, CDR1 is SGHTA, CDR2 FQGNSA. The CDR3 DNA is TGTGCCAGCAGCTTGCGGACCCAGTACTTC. As protein: CASSLRTQYF.

With respect to this clonotype: A junction end diverges from the germline sequence, so it may reflect a read error. The CDR3 DNA reads as TGCAACGTTGTCGCACAGAACACTGAAGCTTTCTTT. This codes for CNVVAQNTEAFF. This chain links TRBV29-1 with TRBJ1-1; unclear D gene. The V gene's germline CDR1 is SQVTM and CDR2 ANQGSEA. The CDR3 consists of 12 residues.

This clonotype occurred once. The chain employs TRBV6-6 and TRBJ2-1; TRBD2 matches at 7 bases. The CDR3 consists of 14 residues. Germline CDR1 MNHNY, CDR2 SVGAGI (reference sequence). The V gene end was trimmed by 1 base and the J gene end by 7 bases; junction bases not matched to a gene: 4. CDR3 loop: CASSYLLARNEQFF. The CDR3 DNA reads as TGTGCCAGCAGTTACTTACTAGCGAGAAATGAGCAGTTCTTC.

There are a few counts of this clonotype. This chain links TRBV29-1 with TRBJ2-5; 8 bases match TRBD2. J lost 2 bases, V lost 0 bases, and 8 bases had no gene match. The CDR3 loop spans 16 amino acids. The germline gives CDR1 SQVTM, CDR2 ANQGSEA. CDR3 DNA sequence: TGCAGCGTTGAAGATGACCTAGCGGGCCTACAAGAGACCCAGTACTTC. Encoded protein: CSVEDDLAGLQETQYF.

This clonotype was counted once. The genes are TRBV7-2 and TRBJ2-5, with TRBD1 as a possible D gene (6 bases). V lost 5 bases and J 5 bases, leaving 18 bases between the germline ends. Germline V gives CDR1 SGHTA, CDR2 FQGNSA. CDR3 length: 15 residues. CDR3 nucleotide sequence: TGTGCCAGCAGCCCATTGTTGGGGGCGTGGGAGACCCAGTACTTC. Its protein product is CASSPLLGAWETQYF.

This sequence joins TRBV7-2 and TRBJ2-7; the D is unclear. V lost 2 bases and J lost 1, with 9 bases in between. Looked up from germline, CDR1 is SGHTA and CDR2 is FQGNSA. CDR3 size: 14 residues. The CDR3 reads CASSLRSSSYEQYF. CDR3 nucleotide sequence: TGTGCCAGCAGCTTAAGGAGCAGTTCCTACGAGCAGTACTTC.

This clonotype showed up just a few times. The chain employs TRBV27 and TRBJ1-2; D remains ambiguous. The V end lost 0 bases, the J end lost 1 base, and 6 bases lay between the germline ends. CDR3 length: 14 residues. CDR1 and CDR2 (germline): MNHEY, SMNVEV (reference sequence). CDR3 protein: CASSLSQSNYGYTF. The CDR3 region has the DNA TGTGCCAGCAGTTTATCGCAGAGTAACTATGGCTACACCTTC.

The chain employs TRBV6-6 and TRBJ2-5; 12 bases are a match to TRBD1. Trimming took 0 bases from V and 5 from J; bases not matched to a gene: 4. Germline values: CDR1 MNHNY, CDR2 SVGAGI (reference sequence). The CDR3 is made up of 16 amino acids. As DNA, the CDR3 is TGTGCCAGCAGTTACTCTGGGGACAGGGGGCAGGAGACCCAGTACTTC. The encoded protein is CASSYSGDRGQETQYF.